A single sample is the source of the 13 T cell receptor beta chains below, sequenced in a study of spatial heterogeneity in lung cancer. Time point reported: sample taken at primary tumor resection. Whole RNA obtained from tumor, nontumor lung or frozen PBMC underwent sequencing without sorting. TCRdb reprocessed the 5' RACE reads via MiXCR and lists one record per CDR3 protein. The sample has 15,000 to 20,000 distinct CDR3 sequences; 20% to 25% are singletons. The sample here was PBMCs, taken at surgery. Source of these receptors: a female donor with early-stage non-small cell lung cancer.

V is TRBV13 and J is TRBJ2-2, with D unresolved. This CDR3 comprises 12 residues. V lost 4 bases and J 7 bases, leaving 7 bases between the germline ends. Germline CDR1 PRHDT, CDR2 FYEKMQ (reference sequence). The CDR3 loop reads CASSSLGGELFF. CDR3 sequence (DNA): TGTGCCAGCAGCTCCCTCGGCGGGGAGCTGTTTTTT. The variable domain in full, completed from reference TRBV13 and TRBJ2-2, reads AAGVIQSPRHLIKEKRETATLKCYPIPRHDTVYWYQQGPGQDPQFLISFYEKMQSDKGSIPDRFSAQQFSDYHSELNMSSLELGDSALYFCASSSLGGELFFGEGSRLTVL.

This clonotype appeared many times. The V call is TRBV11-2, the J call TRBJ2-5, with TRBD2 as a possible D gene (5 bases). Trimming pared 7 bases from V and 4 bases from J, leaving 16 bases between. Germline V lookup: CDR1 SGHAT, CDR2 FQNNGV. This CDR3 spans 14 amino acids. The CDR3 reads CASTAGRFRETQYF. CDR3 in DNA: TGTGCCAGCACCGCGGGCAGGTTTCGAGAGACCCAGTACTTC.

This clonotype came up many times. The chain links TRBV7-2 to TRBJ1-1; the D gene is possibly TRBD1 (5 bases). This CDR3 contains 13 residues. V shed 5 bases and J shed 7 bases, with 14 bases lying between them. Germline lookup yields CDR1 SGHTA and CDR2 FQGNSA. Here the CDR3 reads CASSPTPGGEAFF. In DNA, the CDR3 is TGTGCCAGCAGCCCTACCCCGGGGGGTGAAGCTTTCTTT.

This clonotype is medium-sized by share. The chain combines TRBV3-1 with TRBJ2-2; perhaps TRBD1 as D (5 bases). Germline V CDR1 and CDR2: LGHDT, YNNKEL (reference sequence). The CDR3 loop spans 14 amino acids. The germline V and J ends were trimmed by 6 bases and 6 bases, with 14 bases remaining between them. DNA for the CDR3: TGTGCCAGCAGTAGACAGAATCGGGCCGGGGAGCTGTTTTTT. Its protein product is CASSRQNRAGELFF.

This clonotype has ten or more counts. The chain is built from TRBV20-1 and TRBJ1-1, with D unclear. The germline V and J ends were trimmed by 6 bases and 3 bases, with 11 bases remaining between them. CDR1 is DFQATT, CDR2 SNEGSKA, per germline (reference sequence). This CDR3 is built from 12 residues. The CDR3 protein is CSARPGDTEAFF. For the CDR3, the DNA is TGCAGTGCAAGACCCGGGGACACTGAAGCTTTCTTT.

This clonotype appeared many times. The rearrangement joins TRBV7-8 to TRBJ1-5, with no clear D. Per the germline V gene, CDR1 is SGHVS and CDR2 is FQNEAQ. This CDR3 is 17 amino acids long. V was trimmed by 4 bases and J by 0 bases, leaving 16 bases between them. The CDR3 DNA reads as TGTGCCAGCAGCTCCTTCAGAGCCGCTAATAGCAATCAGCCCCAGCATTTT. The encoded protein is CASSSFRAANSNQPQHF. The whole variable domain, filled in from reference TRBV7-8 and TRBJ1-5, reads GAGVSQSPRYKVAKRGQDVALRCDPISGHVSLFWYQQALGQGPEFLTYFQNEAQLDKSGLPSDRFFAERPEGSVSTLKIQRTQQEDSAVYLCASSSFRAANSNQPQHFGDGTRLSIL.

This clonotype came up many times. The CDR3 here is CASSYPGSGANVLTF. The CDR3 DNA reads TGTGCCAGCAGTTACCCAGGGAGCGGGGCCAACGTCCTGACTTTC. The chain is built from TRBV6-2 or TRBV6-3 and TRBJ2-6, with D perhaps given as TRBD1 or TRBD2 (5 bases each). The CDR3 is 15 residues long. From germline, CDR1 is MNHEY and CDR2 SVGEGT. V was pared by 2 bases and J by 4 bases, with 9 bases between.

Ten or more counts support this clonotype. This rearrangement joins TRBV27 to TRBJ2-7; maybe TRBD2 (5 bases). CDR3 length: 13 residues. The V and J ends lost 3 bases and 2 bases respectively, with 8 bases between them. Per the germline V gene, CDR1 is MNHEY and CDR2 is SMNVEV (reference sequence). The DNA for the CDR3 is TGTGCCAGCAGTTTGAAGGGAGCCTACGAGCAGTACTTC. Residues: CASSLKGAYEQYF.

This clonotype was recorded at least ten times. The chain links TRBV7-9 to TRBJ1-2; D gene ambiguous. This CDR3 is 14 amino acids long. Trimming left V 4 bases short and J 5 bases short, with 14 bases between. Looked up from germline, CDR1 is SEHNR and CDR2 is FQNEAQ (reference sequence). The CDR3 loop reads CASSSGEPSYGYTF. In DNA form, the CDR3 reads TGTGCCAGCAGCTCGGGAGAGCCGAGTTATGGCTACACCTTC.

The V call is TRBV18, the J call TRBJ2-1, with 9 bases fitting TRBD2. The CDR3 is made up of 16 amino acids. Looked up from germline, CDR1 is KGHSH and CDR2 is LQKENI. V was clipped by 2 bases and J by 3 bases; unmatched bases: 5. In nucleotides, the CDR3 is TGTGCCAGCTCACCAACTCTAGCGGGGAGCTACAATGAGCAGTTCTTC. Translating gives CASSPTLAGSYNEQFF.

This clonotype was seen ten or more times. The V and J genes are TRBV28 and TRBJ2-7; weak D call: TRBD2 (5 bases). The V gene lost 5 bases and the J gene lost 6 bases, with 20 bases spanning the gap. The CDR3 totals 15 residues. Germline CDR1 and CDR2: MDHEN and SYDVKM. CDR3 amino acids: CASSPGRRMRAEQYF. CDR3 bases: TGTGCCAGCAGTCCCGGACGGCGGATGCGGGCCGAGCAGTACTTC.

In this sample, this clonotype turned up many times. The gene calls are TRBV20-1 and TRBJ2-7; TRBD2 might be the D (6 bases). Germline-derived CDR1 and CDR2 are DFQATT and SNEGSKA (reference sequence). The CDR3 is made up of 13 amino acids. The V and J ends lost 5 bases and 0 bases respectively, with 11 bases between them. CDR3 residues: CSAAGGSSYEQYF. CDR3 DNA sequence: TGCAGTGCTGCTGGGGGGAGCTCCTACGAGCAGTACTTC.

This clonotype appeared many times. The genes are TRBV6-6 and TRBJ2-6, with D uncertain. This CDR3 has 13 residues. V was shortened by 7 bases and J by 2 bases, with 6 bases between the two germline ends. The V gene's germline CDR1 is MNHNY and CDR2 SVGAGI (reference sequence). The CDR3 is CASTGPGANVLTF. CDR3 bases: TGTGCCAGCACTGGACCTGGGGCCAACGTCCTGACTTTC.